The T cell receptor beta chain described here comes from a study of CD8+ T cells in alopecia areata. The treatment denotes: oral pan-JAK inhibitor, 5-10 mg twice daily. Reverse transcribed after extraction, RNA yielded cDNA as the sequencing template. This table comes from immunoSEQ multiplex PCR, and its TCRdb copy is limited to in-frame clones, with some not included. The data show 50,000 to 65,000 clones, around 45% seen once. CDR1 and CDR2 from the germline V gene are SGHTA and FQGNSA. This CDR3 region has 15 residues. V was shortened by 9 bases and J by 0 bases, with 16 bases between the two germline ends.

The sequenced sample was CD8+ T cells sorted from blood, obtained at roughly week 38, from a patient treated with tofacitinib. J is TRBJ2-3 and V is TRBV7-2, with D possibly TRBD2 on 5 matching bases. The TCR sequence derives from a human donor with alopecia areata. This CDR3 reads CARSIPTTSTDTQYF. The CDR3 DNA reads TGTGCCAGGAGCATCCCGACTACCAGCACAGATACGCAGTATTTT.